This T cell receptor (beta chain) is from a study of control samples from healthy donors and cancer patients. Sequencing was performed with immunoSEQ multiplex PCR; in TCRdb, only in-frame clones are kept and a portion is missing. There are under 75,000 clones in the sample; about nine tenths occur only once, and about 1.2% lies in the top ten. This TCR was sampled from a woman between 50 and 59 years old with colorectal cancer. Source material: PBMCs.

The CDR3 sequence: CASRPGWGSNQPQHF. In nucleotides, the CDR3 is TGTGCCAGCAGGCCCGGTTGGGGTAGCAATCAGCCCCAGCATTTT. V gene TRBV6-5 combines with J gene TRBJ1-5, with no clear D. The CDR3 is 15 amino acids. Germline lookup yields CDR1 MNHEY and CDR2 SVGAGI. V dropped 6 bases and J dropped 0 bases, with 12 bases sitting between them.